The entry below gives a single T cell receptor beta chain sequence along with its context. Its antigen remains unidentified. Base-call qualities are not available, and no considerably larger clone is one nucleotide away. The germline V gene sets CDR1 to SGHNT and CDR2 to YENEEA. The CDR3, cysteine through phenylalanine, is 13 amino acids long. Only CDR3 DNA is held: 39 bases, read in frame from base 1. The V end gives up 8 bases and the J end 4 bases, leaving 8 bases in the junction not matched to a gene. The collaborating institutions used their own protocols to collect whole blood in K2EDTA tubes. For TCRbeta analysis, collaborators shipped samples in one of three forms: frozen whole blood, isolated PBMCs, or DNA extracted from either of those sample types. These data belong to a study of blood T cell repertoires in COVID-19 (dated by TCRdb to the early 2020s). In terms of the full investigation: Samples covering the acute and convalescent phases of COVID-19 were provided by collaborators in the United States, Italy and Spain. The samples were drawn from two sources: the first 160 participants of the ongoing ImmuneRACE study, and 950 to 1,500 subjects contributed by 6 global collaborators. The material from the prospective study consisted of cDNA or gDNA derived from T cells, B-cell-depleted T cells, or PBMCs. The repertoires were released in a freely available public database meant as a resource for research on the immune response to SARS-CoV-2. The dataset comprised deeply sampled blood TCRbeta repertoires from subjects exposed to, actively infected with, or recovered from COVID-19. HLA class I and class II types, where available, came from metadata supplied by the sample provider rather than from assay-based typing. The sample metadata nearly always contained a de-identified subject ID, COVID-19 status, age in years and sex. The research as a whole found: The amount of clinical and demographic metadata varied by source and participant and was provided uncurated.

The immunoSEQ Assay, a bias-controlled multiplex PCR, was used to amplify TCRbeta CDR3 regions from genomic DNA. Regarding the original processing steps: Nucleated cell counts per sample were estimated from amplification of reference gene primers within the assay. Sequence reads were collapsed and filtered to measure the absolute abundance of every unique TCRbeta CDR3 rearrangement. Productive Simpson clonality was computed per sample as the square root of Simpson's diversity index over productive rearrangements. This is the immuneACCESS table as TCRdb keeps it, with only in-frame sequences that have V and J called. A part of the clones is gone; compared with another copy, unresolved V genes explain less than half, and the rest is unexplained. The V and J calls and clone size are taken from that table; D and trimming were inferred from the DNA. In this sample the table shows approximately 100,000 clones, about four fifths of which occur a single time. 8% to 13% of the sample goes to the ten largest clones.

The sequenced material came from peripheral blood. The source is a human donor in a cohort sampled during active COVID-19. This chain is built from TRBV11-3 and TRBJ2-7; the junction holds 7 bases that match TRBD1. The CDR3 loop reads CASGDRVGYEQYF. Here is the DNA: TGTGCCAGCGGCGACAGGGTAGGGTACGAGCAGTACTTC. The full variable domain, completed from the reference TRBV11-3 and TRBJ2-7 proteins outside the CDR3, reads EAGVVQSPRYKIIEKKQPVAFWCNPISGHNTLYWYLQNLGQGPELLIRYENEEAVDDSQLPKDRFSAERLKGVDSTLKIQPAELGDSAVYLCASGDRVGYEQYFGPGTRLTVT.